A single sample is the source of the 18 T cell receptor beta chains below, sequenced in a study of control samples from healthy donors and cancer patients (dated by TCRdb to the early 2020s). Libraries came from the immunoSEQ multiplex PCR assay. TCRdb took over this immuneACCESS table, retaining in-frame rearrangements with V and J assigned. Such tables are incomplete; in checked studies, under half of the missing clones stem from an unresolved V gene, and the remainder is unexplained. This sample holds about 150,000 clones; approximately 94% were observed only once. Approximately 8% of the sample is held by the ten biggest clonotypes. The material sequenced was blood. The receptors come from a woman between 40 and 50 years old in good health.

The chain uses TRBV19 and TRBJ1-2, with 7 nucleotides matching TRBD1. The CDR3 runs 15 residues. J gave up 4 bases and V 1 base, and 6 bases lay outside the gene matches. Per germline, CDR1 LNHDA and CDR2 SQIVND (reference sequence). For the CDR3, the DNA is TGTGCCAGTAGTATAGGGACAGGAGGCTCCTATGGCTACACCTTC. It codes for CASSIGTGGSYGYTF.

This chain uses TRBV3-1 (or the pseudogene TRBV3-2) with TRBJ1-5, with D maybe TRBD1 (5 bases). The CDR3 has 16 amino acids. Germline values: CDR1 LGHDT, CDR2 YNNKEL (reference sequence). The germline V and J ends were trimmed by 0 bases and 7 bases, with 16 bases remaining between them. CDR3 region: CASSQDFPGEEQPQHF. The DNA for the CDR3 is TGTGCCAGCAGCCAAGATTTTCCGGGGGAGGAGCAGCCCCAGCATTTT.

CDR3 region: CASKEGAGNTIYF. CDR3 DNA sequence: TGTGCCAGCAAAGAGGGAGCCGGAAACACCATATATTTT. The chain couples TRBV3-1 (or the pseudogene TRBV3-2) to TRBJ1-3; D is ambiguous. The CDR3 consists of 13 residues. Germline assignment: CDR1 LGHDT and CDR2 YNNKEL (reference sequence). The V end lost 7 bases, the J end lost 4 bases, and 11 bases lay between the germline ends.

The chain recombines TRBV10-3 with TRBJ2-3; possibly TRBD1 or TRBD2 for D (5 bases each). Germline V gene sequence: CDR1 ENHRY, CDR2 SYGVKD. V lost 0 bases, J lost 0 bases, and 7 bases lay in between. The CDR3 is 15 residues long. As DNA, the CDR3 is TGTGCCATCAGTGAGTCCGGGACGAGCACAGATACGCAGTATTTT. This translates into CAISESGTSTDTQYF.

This clone has a single count. The chain carries TRBV19 and TRBJ2-5; no definite D call. The CDR3 consists of 15 residues. Trimming took off 4 bases at V and 6 bases at J, with 18 bases between the two ends. Germline CDR1 reads LNHDA; CDR2 reads SQIVND (reference sequence). In DNA form, the CDR3 reads TGTGCCAGTAGTAATGTCGGGCGCGGTGGACAGACCCAGTACTTC. It encodes CASSNVGRGGQTQYF.

This CDR3 is CASSINEKLFF. The CDR3 DNA reads TGTGCCAGCAGCATTAATGAAAAACTGTTTTTT. V and J are TRBV6-6 and TRBJ1-4, with D unresolved. Germline CDR1 reads MNHNY; CDR2 reads SVGAGI (reference sequence). V lost 6 bases and J lost 4, with 3 bases in between. This CDR3 has 11 residues.

This clone was counted once. The V call is TRBV6-5, the J call TRBJ1-1; D not certain. Between the trimmed V and J ends, which lost 4 bases and 7 bases, there was a span of 7 bases. This CDR3 contains 11 residues. Germline-derived CDR1 and CDR2 are MNHEY and SVGAGI. This chain's CDR3 is CASSWGIEAFF. The CDR3 coding sequence is TGTGCCAGCAGTTGGGGAATTGAAGCTTTCTTT.

The rearrangement links TRBV10-3 to TRBJ2-2, with unresolved D. Germline V lookup: CDR1 ENHRY, CDR2 SYGVKD. This CDR3 contains 17 residues. Trimming left V 4 bases short and J 0 bases short, with 15 bases between. The CDR3 spells CAISGSKETSNTGELFF. The CDR3 nucleotides read TGTGCCATCAGTGGATCCAAAGAGACATCGAACACCGGGGAGCTGTTTTTT.

V gene TRBV7-2 combines with J gene TRBJ2-5; D could derive from TRBD1 or TRBD2 (5 bases each). Germline V gene sequence: CDR1 SGHTA, CDR2 FQGNSA. Trimming took 3 bases from V and 5 from J, leaving 13 bases between them. The CDR3 has 14 amino acids. CDR3 in DNA: TGTGCCAGCAGCTTGGGGCAGCGGCGGGAGACCCAGTACTTC. Its protein product is CASSLGQRRETQYF. Filled out from reference TRBV7-2 and TRBJ2-5, the complete variable domain reads GAGVSQSPSNKVTEKGKDVELRCDPISGHTALYWYRQSLGQGLEFLIYFQGNSAPDKSGLPSDRFSAERTGGSVSTLTIQRTQQEDSAVYLCASSLGQRRETQYFGPGTRLLVL.

The chain joins TRBV6-5 to TRBJ1-1, with no clear D. Trimming stripped 8 bases from V and 1 base from J, with 14 bases between. The CDR3 totals 14 residues. In germline, CDR1 is MNHEY, CDR2 SVGAGI. CDR3 in DNA: TGTGCCAGCCGCGGATGGCAGACGAACACTGAAGCTTTCTTT. This sequence encodes CASRGWQTNTEAFF.

J is TRBJ1-5 and V is TRBV6-1, with D tentatively TRBD1 (5 bases). Germline V gene lookup returns CDR1 MNHNS and CDR2 SASEGT. V lost 2 bases to trimming and J lost 5 bases, with 13 bases between them. CDR3 size: 15 residues. CDR3 loop: CASSEWGDLYQPQHF. Here the CDR3 DNA reads TGTGCCAGCAGTGAATGGGGGGACCTCTATCAGCCCCAGCATTTT.

The chain joins TRBV18 to TRBJ1-1; possibly TRBD1 for D (6 bases). This CDR3 spans 15 amino acids. Germline V CDR1 and CDR2: KGHSH, LQKENI. V gave up 10 bases and J gave up 1 base, with 19 bases separating them. CDR3 residues: CATTMGGPGNTEAFF. The DNA for the CDR3 is TGTGCCACCACAATGGGGGGGCCGGGGAACACTGAAGCTTTCTTT. Complete variable domain (other parts from reference TRBV18 and TRBJ1-1): NAGVMQNPRHLVRRRGQEARLRCSPMKGHSHVYWYRQLPEEGLKFMVYLQKENIIDESGMPKERFSAEFPKEGPSILRIQQVVRGDSAAYFCATTMGGPGNTEAFFGQGTRLTVV.

This chain joins TRBV5-1 and TRBJ2-3, with D unclear. The ends were cut back, 4 bases at V and 2 bases at J, with 8 bases in the middle. Germline V CDR1 and CDR2: SGHRS, YFSETQ. This CDR3 is 13 amino acids long. The CDR3 DNA is TGCGCCAGCAGCCCCACGAACACAGATACGCAGTATTTT. It is translated as CASSPTNTDTQYF.

This chain links TRBV3-1 (or the pseudogene TRBV3-2) with TRBJ1-1; no clear D gene. Trimming took 0 bases from V and 6 from J, leaving 14 bases between them. This CDR3 spans 15 amino acids. Per the germline V gene, CDR1 is LGHDT and CDR2 is YNNKEL (reference sequence). The DNA of the CDR3 is TGTGCCAGCAGCCAAGAAACAGACTTCGTGGCTGAAGCTTTCTTT. Protein sequence: CASSQETDFVAEAFF.

Notes on this clone: Other nucleotide sequences from this sample produce the same CDR3. The chain couples TRBV5-1 to TRBJ1-1; D perhaps matches TRBD1 (5 bases). With 2 bases removed from V and 1 base from J, the gap between germline ends came to 6 bases. The CDR3 has 13 residues. The germline V gene encodes CDR1 SGHRS and CDR2 YFSETQ. CDR3 DNA sequence: TGCGCCAGCAGCTTCGACAGGAACACTGAAGCTTTCTTT. Translated, it gives CASSFDRNTEAFF.

The chain employs TRBV3-1 (or the pseudogene TRBV3-2) and TRBJ1-2; D may be TRBD1 (6 bases). The germline V and J ends were trimmed by 4 bases and 3 bases, with 12 bases remaining between them. CDR1 and CDR2 from the germline V gene are LGHDT and YNNKEL (reference sequence). This CDR3 is built from 14 residues. CDR3 region: CASSRRGLHYGYTF. Here the CDR3 DNA reads TGTGCCAGCAGCCGACGGGGGCTGCACTATGGCTACACCTTC.

V and J are TRBV4-3 and TRBJ2-7; D call uncertain. V dropped 0 bases and J dropped 0 bases, with 15 bases sitting between them. Germline V lookup: CDR1 LGHNA, CDR2 YSLEER. The length of the CDR3 is 17 residues. In nucleotides, the CDR3 is TGCGCCAGCAGCCAAGATTCGGCGGTGGAGAGCTCCTACGAGCAGTACTTC. Amino acids: CASSQDSAVESSYEQYF.

This clone was recorded once. This chain uses TRBV10-3 with TRBJ2-1; no firm D call. Germline V gene lookup returns CDR1 ENHRY and CDR2 SYGVKD. The CDR3 contains 15 residues. V was shortened by 4 bases and J by 0 bases, with 10 bases between the two germline ends. The CDR3 spells CAISGRPSSYNEQFF. The CDR3 coding sequence is TGTGCCATCAGTGGAAGGCCAAGCTCCTACAATGAGCAGTTCTTC.